The present T cell receptor (beta chain) was sequenced within a study of OX40 agonist ivuxolimab in advanced cancers. Study context: Every 2 weeks, ivuxolimab was infused into the patients intravenously at between 0.01 and 10 mg/kg. From about 23 to 85 years was the age range, with a mean of about 56 years, and over 80% were male.

Clones were sequenced by immunoSEQ multiplex PCR, and TCRdb holds only the in-frame ones, with some missing. There are 20,000 to 25,000 clones in the sample; over 60% occur only once, and roughly 17% lies in the top ten. Worth noting for this clone: The antigen is unknown.

At baseline, cycle 4 day 1, and cycle 7 day 1, blood was sampled. Study results and limitations: Near-lowest levels of clonal expansion characterized partial responders at 0.1-3.0 mg/kg.

V dropped 5 bases and J dropped 4 bases, with 15 bases sitting between them. There are 15 residues in the CDR3. CDR1 and CDR2 from the germline V gene are SGHTA and FQGNSA. The chain joins TRBV7-2 to TRBJ2-1; D gene unclear. The receptor was isolated from an adult with an advanced solid tumor such as melanoma, head and neck, liver or kidney cancer. The sample in question was CD4+ or CD8+ T cells sorted from blood, obtained in a trial of the OX40 agonist ivuxolimab. The CDR3 DNA reads as TGTGCCAGCAGCCCCGACCCTTCAACTTACAATGAGCAGTTCTTC. Translation gives CASSPDPSTYNEQFF.